This T cell receptor (beta chain) originates from a study of T cell repertoires in cytomegalovirus infection. This clonotype appeared many times. TCRdb redid the calling of the reads with MiXCR, one entry per CDR3 protein. This sample has 600,000 to 800,000 distinct CDR3 sequences, with 20% to 30% found just once. V was cut by 4 bases and J by 5 bases, with 12 bases left in between. The CDR3 spans 13 residues. The chain joins TRBV12-3 or TRBV12-4 to TRBJ2-7; D call uncertain. Sequencing input: CD8+ T cells from PBMCs. This clonotype originated in a human donor in good health (CMV status not recorded). Some clones in this sample may be carry-over from other donors' samples. The CDR3 here is CASSSGRVHEQYF. In nucleotides, the CDR3 is TGTGCCAGCAGTTCGGGCCGAGTCCACGAGCAGTACTTC.